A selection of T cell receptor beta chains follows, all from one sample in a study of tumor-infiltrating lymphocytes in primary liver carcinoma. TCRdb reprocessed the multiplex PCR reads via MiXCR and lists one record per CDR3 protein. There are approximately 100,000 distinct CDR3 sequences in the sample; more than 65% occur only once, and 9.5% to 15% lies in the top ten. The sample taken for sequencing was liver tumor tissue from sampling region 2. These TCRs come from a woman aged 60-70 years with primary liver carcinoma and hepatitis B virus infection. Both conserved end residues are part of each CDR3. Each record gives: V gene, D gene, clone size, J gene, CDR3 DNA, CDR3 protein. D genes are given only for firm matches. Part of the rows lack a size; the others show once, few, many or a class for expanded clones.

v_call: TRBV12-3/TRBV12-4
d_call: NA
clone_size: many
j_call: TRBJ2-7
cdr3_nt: TGTGCCAGCAGTTTAAGAGTGAGGAGACAGGGAGGCTACGAGCAGTACTTC
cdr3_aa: CASSLRVRRQGGYEQYF

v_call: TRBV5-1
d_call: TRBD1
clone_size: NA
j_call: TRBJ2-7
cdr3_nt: TGCGCCAGCAGCTTAGATGGACAGGGGTTGGCCTACGGGCAGTACTTC
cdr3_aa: CASSLDGQGLAYGQYF

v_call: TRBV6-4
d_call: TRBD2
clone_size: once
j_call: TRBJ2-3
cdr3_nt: TGTGTCAGCAGTCCGGGACTAGCGGGGTCAGATACGCAGTATTTT
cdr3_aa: CVSSPGLAGSDTQYF

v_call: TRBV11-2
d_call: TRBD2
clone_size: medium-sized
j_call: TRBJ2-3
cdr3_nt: TGTGCCAGCAGCTCCCGGGGGGGGGAGACAGATACGCAGTATTTT
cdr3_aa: CASSSRGGETDTQYF

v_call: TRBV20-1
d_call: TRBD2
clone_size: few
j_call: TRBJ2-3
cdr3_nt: TGCAGTGCTAGGGTCCCAGTCGGGAGCGGGAGGGGAAGCTCAAGGCAGTATTTT
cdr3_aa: CSARVPVGSGRGSSRQYF

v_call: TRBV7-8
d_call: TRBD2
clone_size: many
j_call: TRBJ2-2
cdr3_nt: TGTGCCAGCAGCTTACGGGGGGACTCCAACACCGGGGAGCTGTTTTTT
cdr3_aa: CASSLRGDSNTGELFF

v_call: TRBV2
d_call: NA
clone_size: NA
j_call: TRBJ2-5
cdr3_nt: TGTGCCAACAGTACTCGTGGGGGAGAGACCCAGTACTTC
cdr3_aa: CANSTRGGETQYF

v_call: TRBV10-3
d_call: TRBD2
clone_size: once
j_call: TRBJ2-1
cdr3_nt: TGTGCCATCAAGGGGATTAGCGGGACCCAGGAGTTCTTC
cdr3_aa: CAIKGISGTQEFF

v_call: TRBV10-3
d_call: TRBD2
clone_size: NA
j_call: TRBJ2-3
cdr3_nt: TGTGCCATCAGGGGACTAGCGGGGGCTACGCAGTATTTT
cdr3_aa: CAIRGLAGATQYF

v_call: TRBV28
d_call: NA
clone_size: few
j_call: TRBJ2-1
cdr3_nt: TGTGCCAGCAGACCTTACAGGGACAATGAGCAGTTCTTC
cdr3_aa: CASRPYRDNEQFF

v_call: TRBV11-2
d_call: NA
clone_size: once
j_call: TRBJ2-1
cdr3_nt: TGTGCTAGCAGCTTAGCCCCCTCAGCATACAATGAGCAGTTCTTC
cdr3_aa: CASSLAPSAYNEQFF

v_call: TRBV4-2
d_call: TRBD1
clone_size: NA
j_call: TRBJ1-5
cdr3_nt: TGTGCCAGAAGCCAAGACTCGACCGGGACAGTGAAACAGCCCCAGCATTTT
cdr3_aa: CARSQDSTGTVKQPQHF

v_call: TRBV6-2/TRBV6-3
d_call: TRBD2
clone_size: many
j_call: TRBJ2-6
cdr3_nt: TGTGCCAGCAGTACCCCTCGACTAGCGGGAACCTCTGGGGCCAACGTCCTGACTTTC
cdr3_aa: CASSTPRLAGTSGANVLTF

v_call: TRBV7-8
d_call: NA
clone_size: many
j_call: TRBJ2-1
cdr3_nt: TGTGCCAGCAGCTTCAACAGGGATCATGAGCAGTTCTTC
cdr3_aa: CASSFNRDHEQFF

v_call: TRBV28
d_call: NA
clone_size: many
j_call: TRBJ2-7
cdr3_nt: TGTGCCAGCAGCCTATCCGAGTGGGGGAACCCTGGGGGGAACGAGCAGTACTTC
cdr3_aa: CASSLSEWGNPGGNEQYF

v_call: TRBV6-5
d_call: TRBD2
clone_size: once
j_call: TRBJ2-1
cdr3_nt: TGTGCCAGCAGTCTAACTAGCGGGGACTACAATGAGCAGTTCTTC
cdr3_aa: CASSLTSGDYNEQFF

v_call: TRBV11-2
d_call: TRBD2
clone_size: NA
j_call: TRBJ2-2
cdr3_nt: TGTGCCAGCAGCACAGGGACTAGCAGGGTAACCGGGGAGCTGTTTTTT
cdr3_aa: CASSTGTSRVTGELFF

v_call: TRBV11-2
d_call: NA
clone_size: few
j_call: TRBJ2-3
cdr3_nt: TGCGCCAGTAGGCTCTCTGCGACTAGCACAGATACGCAGTATTTT
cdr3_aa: CASRLSATSTDTQYF

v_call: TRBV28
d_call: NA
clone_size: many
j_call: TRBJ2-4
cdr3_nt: TGTGCCAGCAGTTTAAGTGAAGCCCCCAACATTCAGTACTTC
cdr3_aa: CASSLSEAPNIQYF

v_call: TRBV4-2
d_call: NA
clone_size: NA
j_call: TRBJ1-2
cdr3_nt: TGTGCCAGCAGCCAAGAACAGGGAAAATGGCATAATGGCTACACCTTC
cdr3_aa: CASSQEQGKWHNGYTF

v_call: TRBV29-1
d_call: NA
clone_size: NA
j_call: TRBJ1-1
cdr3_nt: TGCAACGTATTGGGGGCTCGCATTGAAGCTTTCTTT
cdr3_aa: CNVLGARIEAFF

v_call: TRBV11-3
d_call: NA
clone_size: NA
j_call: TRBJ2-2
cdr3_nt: TGTGCCAGCGGCTTAGTGGCCAGGGGGCTGTTTTTT
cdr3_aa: CASGLVARGLFF

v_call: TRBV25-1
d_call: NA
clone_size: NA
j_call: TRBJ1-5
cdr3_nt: TGTGCCAGCAGTGTGGAGACCAATCAGCCCCACCATTTT
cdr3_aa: CASSVETNQPHHF

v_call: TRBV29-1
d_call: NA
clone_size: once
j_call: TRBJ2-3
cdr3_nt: TGCAGCGCGGGGTTCAGACAGCGCACGGATACACAGTATTTT
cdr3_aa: CSAGFRQRTDTQYF

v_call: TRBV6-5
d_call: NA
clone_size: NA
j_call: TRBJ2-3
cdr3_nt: TGTGCCAGCGTTGGGAGTTCAAGCACAGATACGCAGTATTTC
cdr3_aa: CASVGSSSTDTQYF

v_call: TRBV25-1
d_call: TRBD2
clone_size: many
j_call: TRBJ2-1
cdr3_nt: TGTGCCAGCAACAGCGGGAGGTCCTACAATGAGCAGTTCTTC
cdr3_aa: CASNSGRSYNEQFF

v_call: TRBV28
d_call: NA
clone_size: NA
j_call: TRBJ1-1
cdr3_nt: TGCGCCAGCAGGGAGATTGGACAGATGAACACTGAAGCTTTCTTT
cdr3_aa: CASREIGQMNTEAFF

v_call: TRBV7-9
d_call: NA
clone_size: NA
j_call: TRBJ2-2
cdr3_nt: TGTGCCAACAGCTTACTAGGTTCCGGGGAGCTGTTTTTT
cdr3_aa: CANSLLGSGELFF

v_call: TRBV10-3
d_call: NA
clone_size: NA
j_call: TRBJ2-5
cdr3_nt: TGTGCCATCAGCACCAGGGGAGACTACCAAGCGACCCAGTACTTC
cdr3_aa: CAISTRGDYQATQYF

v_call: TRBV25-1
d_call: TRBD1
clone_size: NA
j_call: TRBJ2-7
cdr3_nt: TGTGCCAGCAGTGAATCCTGGTCACAGGGGGGACGCGAGCAGTACTTC
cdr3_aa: CASSESWSQGGREQYF

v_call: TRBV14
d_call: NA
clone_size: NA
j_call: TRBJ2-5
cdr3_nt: TGTGCCGGCAGCCAAGATCTAGCCATTCAAGAGACCCAGTGCTTC
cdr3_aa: CAGSQDLAIQETQCF

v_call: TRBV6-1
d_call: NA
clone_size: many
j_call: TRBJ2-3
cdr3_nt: TGTGCCAGCAGTGAAGCTCTGTCGCCAGATACGCAGTATTTT
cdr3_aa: CASSEALSPDTQYF

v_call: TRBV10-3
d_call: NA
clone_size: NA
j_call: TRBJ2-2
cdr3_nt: TGTGCCGTCAGTGGGCAGGATCAGACCGTGGAGCTGTTTTTT
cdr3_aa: CAVSGQDQTVELFF

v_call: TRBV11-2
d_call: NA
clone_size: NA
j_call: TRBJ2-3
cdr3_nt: TGTGCCAGCAGCCTGGAGGTAGATACGCAGTATTTT
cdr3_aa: CASSLEVDTQYF

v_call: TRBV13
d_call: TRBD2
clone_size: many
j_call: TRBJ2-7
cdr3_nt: TGTGCCAGCAGCTCCACTGGACTAGCGGGATACTCCTACGAGCAGTACTTC
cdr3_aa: CASSSTGLAGYSYEQYF

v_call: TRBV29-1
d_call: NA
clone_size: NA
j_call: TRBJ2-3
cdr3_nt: TGCAGCGTTAGTTATGACAGAGGCGCAGATACGCAGTATTTT
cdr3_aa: CSVSYDRGADTQYF

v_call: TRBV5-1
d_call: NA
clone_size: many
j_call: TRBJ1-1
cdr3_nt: TGCGCCAGCAGCCCCTCGGCGGGGGCTTGGAACACTGAAGCTTTCTTT
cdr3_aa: CASSPSAGAWNTEAFF

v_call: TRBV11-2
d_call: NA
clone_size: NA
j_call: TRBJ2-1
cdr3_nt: TGTGCCAGCAGCCTTAGGCCAGGGGAGTCGGGTCAGCAGTTCTTC
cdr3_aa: CASSLRPGESGQQFF

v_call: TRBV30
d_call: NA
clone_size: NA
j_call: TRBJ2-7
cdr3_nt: TGTGCCTGGAGTGTGGCCGCCCACGAGCAGTACTTC
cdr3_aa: CAWSVAAHEQYF

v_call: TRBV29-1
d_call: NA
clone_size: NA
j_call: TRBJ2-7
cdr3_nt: TGCAGCGCCACTACCCGAGGGACGCACACTTCATACGAGCAGTACTTC
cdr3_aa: CSATTRGTHTSYEQYF

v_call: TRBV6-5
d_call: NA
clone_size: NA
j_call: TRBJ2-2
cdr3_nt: TGTGCCAGCAATTACTCAGGGGCTGGCGGGGAACTGTTTTTT
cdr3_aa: CASNYSGAGGELFF

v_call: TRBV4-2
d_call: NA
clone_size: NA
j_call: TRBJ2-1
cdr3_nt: TGTGCCAGCAGCCAAGCCCCATCGGTAGGGCCTAGGGACAATGAGCAGTTCTTC
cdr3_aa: CASSQAPSVGPRDNEQFF

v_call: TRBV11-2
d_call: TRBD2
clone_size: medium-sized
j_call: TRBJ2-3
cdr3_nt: TGTGCCAGCAGCTCGGCGGGAGTCACAGATACGCAGTATTTT
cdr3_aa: CASSSAGVTDTQYF